The 13 T cell receptor beta chains below all came from one sample that was sequenced in a study of T cell responses to AZD1222 COVID-19 vaccine (dated by TCRdb to the early 2020s). The method was the immunoSEQ multiplex PCR assay. The table was pulled from immuneACCESS by TCRdb, which kept in-frame rearrangements only. Such tables lose some clones; where checked, under half of the loss comes from unresolved V genes, and the rest has no known cause. The sample table lists approximately 110,000 clones, about 86% of them with a count of one. The biggest ten clones account for roughly 9.9% of the sample. This specimen's time point label, per the study, means: baseline before first vaccination. The specimen was peripheral blood, collected on day 0 of AZD1222 vaccination. Source of these receptors: an adult in good health.

This chain uses TRBV6-2 or TRBV6-3 with TRBJ1-2; D might be TRBD1 (6 bases). Trimming pared 1 base from V and 6 bases from J, leaving 9 bases between. The V gene's germline CDR1 is MNHEY and CDR2 SVGEGT. The CDR3 has 13 amino acids. For the CDR3, the DNA is TGTGCCAGCAGTTACTACGGGACAAATGGCTACACCTTC. It yields the protein CASSYYGTNGYTF.

The chain uses TRBV10-3 and TRBJ2-3; the D is unclear. The CDR3 sequence is 12 residues long. Germline assignment: CDR1 ENHRY and CDR2 SYGVKD. The V gene lost 0 bases and the J gene lost 7 bases, with 5 bases spanning the gap. The CDR3 sequence: CAISESLNTQYF. The CDR3 nucleotides are TGTGCCATCAGTGAGTCCTTGAATACGCAGTATTTT.

The gene calls are TRBV7-3 and TRBJ2-1; 15 bases agree with TRBD2. CDR1 SGHTA and CDR2 FQGTGA come from the germline V gene. With V trimmed by 5 bases and J by 7 bases, 6 bases remained unmatched. The length of the CDR3 is 16 residues. CDR3 sequence (DNA): TGTGCCAGCAGCCCCATGGGGACTAGCGGGAGGAATGAGCAGTTCTTC. It is translated as CASSPMGTSGRNEQFF.

The V and J genes are TRBV10-1 and TRBJ1-1; 8 positions agree with TRBD1. The V segment lost 2 bases and the J segment 1 base; nucleotides outside the gene matches: 6. The CDR3 has 16 residues. The V gene's germline CDR1 is WNHNN and CDR2 SYGVQD (reference sequence). In nucleotides, the CDR3 is TGCGCCAGCAGTGAGGCACAGGGGGGCGAGAACACTGAAGCTTTCTTT. Amino acids: CASSEAQGGENTEAFF.

V and J are TRBV7-3 and TRBJ2-1; D may match TRBD1 or TRBD2 (6 bases each). The germline V gene encodes CDR1 SGHTA and CDR2 FQGTGA. V was pared by 1 base and J by 1 base, with 17 bases between. CDR3 size: 18 residues. CDR3 nucleotide sequence: TGTGCCAGCAGCTTAAATCGGCGGGAAGGGGGTTCCTACAATGAGCAGTTCTTC. It encodes CASSLNRREGGSYNEQFF.

The chain has TRBV6-5 and TRBJ1-1, with D possibly TRBD1 on 6 matching bases. The V gene lost 7 bases and the J gene lost 4 bases, with 16 bases spanning the gap. CDR1 is MNHEY, CDR2 SVGAGI, per germline. This CDR3 contains 14 residues. DNA of the CDR3: TGTGCCAGCAAAAACAGGGAGGGGGGCACTGAAGCTTTCTTT. Protein product: CASKNREGGTEAFF.

The chain carries TRBV11-1 and TRBJ2-5; D gene uncertain. There are 11 residues in the CDR3. The germline V gene has CDR1 SGHAT and CDR2 FQDESV (reference sequence). Trimming cost V 6 bases and J 5 bases, with 7 bases left between them. CDR3 loop: CASSRYETQYF. The CDR3 region has the DNA TGTGCCAGCAGTCGTTATGAGACCCAGTACTTC.

This clone was seen a handful of times. The chain carries TRBV25-1 and TRBJ2-1; 8 positions match TRBD2. This CDR3 contains 15 residues. V dropped 3 bases and J dropped 3; count of bases not matched to a gene: 4. Germline-derived CDR1 and CDR2 are MGHDK and SYGVNS. The chain's CDR3 is CASSDHRGGYNEQFF. CDR3 coding DNA: TGTGCCAGCAGTGACCACCGGGGGGGCTACAATGAGCAGTTCTTC.

Only a few counts were recorded for this clone. The genes are TRBV19 and TRBJ1-2; D is perhaps TRBD1 (5 bases). V lost 8 bases to trimming and J lost 4 bases, with 11 bases between them. This CDR3 spans 12 amino acids. Per the germline V gene, CDR1 is LNHDA and CDR2 is SQIVND (reference sequence). CDR3 DNA sequence: TGTGCCAGTGGGACGGCCCCCTATGGCTACACCTTC. Protein sequence: CASGTAPYGYTF. The full variable domain, its missing parts supplied by reference TRBV19 and TRBJ1-2, is DGGITQSPKYLFRKEGQNVTLSCEQNLNHDAMYWYRQDPGQGLRLIYYSQIVNDFQKGDIAEGYSVSREKKESFPLTVTSAQKNPTAFYLCASGTAPYGYTFGSGTRLTVV.

V gene TRBV10-2 combines with J gene TRBJ2-7; weak D call: TRBD1 (5 bases). Per the germline V gene, CDR1 is WSHSY and CDR2 is SAAADI. CDR3 length: 16 residues. V lost 0 bases to trimming and J lost 2 bases, with 14 bases between them. The CDR3 nucleotides read TGCGCCAGCAGTGAGTCGGTGGGGCAACGCGCCTACGAGCAGTACTTC. It specifies CASSESVGQRAYEQYF.

This chain links TRBV10-3 with TRBJ2-3; D is uncertain. Germline lookup yields CDR1 ENHRY and CDR2 SYGVKD. V shed 0 bases and J shed 0 bases, with 7 bases lying between them. This CDR3 contains 15 residues. CDR3 coding DNA: TGTGCCATCAGTGAGTCCGGAGAGAGCACAGATACGCAGTATTTT. Translating gives CAISESGESTDTQYF.

J is TRBJ2-3 and V is TRBV15, with 7 positions matching TRBD2. V gave up 0 bases and J gave up 2 bases; unmatched junction bases: 5. The V gene's germline CDR1 is LNHNV and CDR2 YYDKDF (reference sequence). The CDR3 spans 16 residues. The CDR3 loop is CATSRDGRVITDTQYF. The CDR3 nucleotides read TGTGCCACCAGCAGAGATGGGAGGGTAATCACAGATACGCAGTATTTT.

This chain links TRBV10-2 with TRBJ2-3; the D is unclear. CDR1 and CDR2 (germline): WSHSY, SAAADI. This CDR3 region has 14 residues. The V gene lost 9 bases and the J gene lost 5 bases, with 18 bases spanning the gap. The CDR3 here is CASLGSLPQDTQYF. CDR3 nucleotides: TGCGCCAGTTTGGGGTCCCTTCCTCAAGATACGCAGTATTTT.